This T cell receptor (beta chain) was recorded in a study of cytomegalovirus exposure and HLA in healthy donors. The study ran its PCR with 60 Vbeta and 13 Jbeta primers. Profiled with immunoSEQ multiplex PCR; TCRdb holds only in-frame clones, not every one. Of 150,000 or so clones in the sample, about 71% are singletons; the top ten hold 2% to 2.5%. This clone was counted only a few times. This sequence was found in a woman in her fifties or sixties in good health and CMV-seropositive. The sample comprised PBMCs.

CDR3 coding DNA: TGTGCCAGCAGCGTCGGGGGCACAGATACGCAGTATTTT. As protein: CASSVGGTDTQYF. J is TRBJ2-3 and V is TRBV7-3; the D gene is possibly TRBD2 (5 bases). The CDR3 contains 13 residues. CDR1 and CDR2 (germline): SGHTA, FQGTGA. Trimming took off 5 bases at V and 1 base at J, with 7 bases between the two ends.